This T cell receptor beta chain is drawn from a study of T cell responses to AZD1222 COVID-19 vaccine (dated by TCRdb to the early 2020s). Describing the broader study: A total of approximately 230 trial participants underwent TCR sequencing, of whom around 200 received two doses of AZD1222 and about 25 received two doses of the MenACWY control vaccine. Trial participants were enrolled by age into 18-55, 56-69 and 70-plus year subgroups, with roughly 150, 30 and 60 TCR-sequenced participants respectively. Results and caveats for the whole study, not just this receptor: Because no day 14 peak-response samples were available, the repertoires could be characterized only after the peak T cell response. Spike-specific TCR breadth and depth rose significantly after two AZD1222 doses compared with day 0 and with MenACWY recipients. Reportedly, close to half of the unique spike-specific TCRs recognized epitopes lying outside the regions that are mutated in the B.1.351 and B.1.1.7 variants. In the small 56-69-year group, the increase in depth fell short of significance, most likely because of low power. The whole spike protein was spanned by vaccine-associated CD4 TCRs, and dominant responses were seen in regions 160-218 and 743-854. Participants were mostly white British, with more females than males. The authors suggested clonal diversity may have been underestimated. Conclusions about previously exposed vaccinees are limited because only a handful of AZD1222 recipients were SARS-CoV-2 seropositive at baseline.

The CDR3 regions of human TCRbeta chains were analyzed by immunosequencing. The paper's data handling went like this. TCRs in the repertoires were compared against a reference library of SARS-CoV-2-specific TCRs that had been generated with the MIRA antigen-specificity platform. Breadth was defined as the fraction of unique TCRs that were SARS-CoV-2-associated. Depth was defined as the fraction of total T cells that were SARS-CoV-2-associated. Using the MIRA data, each spike-specific TCR was mapped to the spike region that the TCR reacts to and placed in a CD4 or CD8 class. Log10-transformed breadth and depth values were compared by one-way ANOVA with Sidak's multiple comparisons tests. The immuneACCESS repertoire file appears here via TCRdb, limited to in-frame rearrangements. These files lack a portion of the clones; in checked studies, under half of the deficit traces to unresolved V genes, and the cause of the others is not known. V, J and clone size derive from that table, while D and trimming were established from the DNA sequence. This sample is represented by over 70,000 clones; approximately 86% of them were singletons. 10% of the sample belongs to the ten largest clones.

As concerns this clone: Its cognate antigen has yet to be identified. Base quality data are lacking; no much larger clone is found one base away.

The meaning of the sample's time point label: baseline before first vaccination. The treatment or condition label of this sample denotes: meningococcal conjugate vaccine given as trial control. Samples from vaccinated people were obtained from the UK trials COV001 and COV002, which included a single-blind randomized controlled phase 2/3 trial of AZD1222 (ChAdOx1 nCoV-19) in healthy adults. Trial participant PBMC samples were collected at day 0 and day 28 after the second dose for TCRbeta chain sequencing. Taken from the germline V gene, the CDR1 and CDR2 loops are KGHSH and LQKENI. CDR3 length: 15 amino acids, cysteine to phenylalanine. Just CDR3 DNA is preserved here, 45 bases in frame from base 1. Relative to germline, V is 2 bases shorter and J is 1 base shorter, with 8 bases between their ends.

The chain was built from TRBV18 and TRBJ2-2; the D gene is perhaps TRBD1, from 6 matching bases. Sequenced here: peripheral blood, sampled on day 0 of MenACWY control vaccination. The sequence came from an adult in good health. The CDR3 protein sequence reads: CASSPSTGNTGELFF. The sequenced DNA: TGTGCCAGCTCACCATCGACAGGGAACACCGGGGAGCTGTTTTTT.